Shown below are 20 T cell receptor beta chains from a single sample sequenced in a study of T cell responses to AZD1222 COVID-19 vaccine. Measured with immunoSEQ multiplex PCR; TCRdb has only the in-frame clones, and not every one. This sample carries 90,000 to 100,000 clones, 85% to 90% of them seen once, and the ten largest clones take 16%. The input for sequencing was peripheral blood, taken 28 days after the second AZD1222 dose. The origin of the receptors is an adult who received the AZD1222 COVID-19 vaccine.

This rearrangement joins TRBV30 to TRBJ1-4; perhaps TRBD1 as D (5 bases). Trimming pared 0 bases from V and 4 bases from J, leaving 15 bases between. CDR1 is GTSNPN and CDR2 is SVGIG in the germline V gene (reference sequence). There are 16 residues in the CDR3. CDR3 DNA sequence: TGTGCCTGGAGTGTACGAGGAGGGGACCTTAATGAAAAACTGTTTTTT. Translation: CAWSVRGGDLNEKLFF.

The CDR3 sequence: CATRGARNQPQHF. Written as DNA, the CDR3 is TGTGCCACCCGGGGGGCTCGCAATCAGCCCCAGCATTTT. The chain uses TRBV6-5 and TRBJ1-5, with D possibly matching TRBD1 (6 bases). V lost 10 bases and J 2 bases, leaving 12 bases between the germline ends. Looked up from germline, CDR1 is MNHEY and CDR2 is SVGAGI. The CDR3 has 13 amino acids.

The gene calls are TRBV6-5 and TRBJ2-3; maybe TRBD2 (5 bases). The CDR3 extends over 14 amino acids. Germline CDR1 is MNHEY and CDR2 is SVGAGI. V lost 6 bases and J lost 3, with 13 bases in between. CDR3 in DNA: TGTGCCAGCAGCGGACTGATAAAGACAGATACGCAGTATTTT. It encodes CASSGLIKTDTQYF.

This sequence joins TRBV4-1 and TRBJ2-7; D is perhaps TRBD1 (5 bases). The CDR3 is 15 amino acids. Looked up from germline, CDR1 is MGHRA and CDR2 is YSYEKL. Trimming took 1 base from V and 3 from J, leaving 13 bases between them. The CDR3 sequence: CASSQVQGPNYEQYF. The CDR3, as DNA: TGCGCCAGCAGCCAAGTCCAGGGCCCAAACTACGAGCAGTACTTC.

This rearrangement joins TRBV6-1 to TRBJ1-3; TRBD1 agrees at 7 bases. V shed 4 bases and J 0 bases; nucleotides not matched to a gene: 6. This CDR3 is 16 amino acids long. CDR1 MNHNS and CDR2 SASEGT come from the germline V gene. The CDR3 DNA follows: TGTGCCAGCAGTGGACGGACAGGCCGCTCTGGAAACACCATATATTTT. This translates into CASSGRTGRSGNTIYF.

The chain recombines TRBV30 with TRBJ2-3; maybe TRBD2 (6 bases). Germline CDR1 and CDR2: GTSNPN and SVGIG (reference sequence). The CDR3 loop spans 18 amino acids. Trimming shortened V by 1 base and J by 0 bases, and 20 bases separated the two germline ends. CDR3 nucleotide sequence: TGTGCCTGGAGTGCCGGACTGGGGGGAATCGCGAGCACAGATACGCAGTATTTT. Translated, it gives CAWSAGLGGIASTDTQYF. Filled out from reference TRBV30 and TRBJ2-3, the complete variable domain reads SQTIHQWPATLVQPVGSPLSLECTVEGTSNPNLYWYRQAAGRGLQLLFYSVGIGQISSEVPQNLSASRPQDRQFILSSKKLLLSDSGFYLCAWSAGLGGIASTDTQYFGPGTRLTVL.

This clone came up a few times. The chain joins TRBV9 to TRBJ2-2, with D maybe TRBD2 (6 bases). V shed 7 bases and J shed 6 bases, with 16 bases lying between them. This CDR3 has 14 residues. Germline V gene sequence: CDR1 SGDLS, CDR2 YYNGEE. The CDR3 coding sequence is TGTGCCAGCGACAAATCACGGGGGTCCGGGGAGCTGTTTTTT. It is translated as CASDKSRGSGELFF. Drawing the rest from reference TRBV9 and TRBJ2-2, the complete variable domain is DSGVTQTPKHLITATGQRVTLRCSPRSGDLSVYWYQQSLDQGLQFLIQYYNGEERAKGNILERFSAQQFPDLHSELNLSSLELGDSALYFCASDKSRGSGELFFGEGSRLTVL.

The V and J genes are TRBV10-3 and TRBJ1-2; 8 bases agree with TRBD1. In germline, CDR1 is ENHRY, CDR2 SYGVKD. The CDR3 is 13 residues long. V lost 6 bases, J lost 5 bases, and 5 bases stayed unmatched. CDR3 sequence (DNA): TGTGCCATCAGGTACAGGACAGGGTATGGCTACACCTTC. This gives the protein CAIRYRTGYGYTF.

J is TRBJ1-1 and V is TRBV6-5; D is unclear. This CDR3 region has 15 residues. V lost 0 bases and J 5 bases, leaving 13 bases between the germline ends. The germline gives CDR1 MNHEY, CDR2 SVGAGI. As DNA, the CDR3 is TGTGCCAGCAGTTACTCTCTGTCCCGTGGAACTGAAGCTTTCTTT. Translated, it gives CASSYSLSRGTEAFF.

This chain links TRBV30 with TRBJ1-6; D possibly corresponds to TRBD1 (5 bases). This CDR3 spans 16 amino acids. V dropped 1 base and J dropped 7 bases, with 17 bases sitting between them. The germline CDR1 and CDR2 sequences are GTSNPN and SVGIG (reference sequence). The CDR3 loop is CAWSAMWGVENSPLHF. The CDR3 nucleotides read TGTGCCTGGAGTGCAATGTGGGGGGTGGAGAATTCACCCCTCCACTTT.

This rearrangement joins TRBV18 to TRBJ1-3; D remains unclear. V was clipped by 3 bases and J by 0 bases, with 9 bases between them. Germline V gives CDR1 KGHSH, CDR2 LQKENI. This CDR3 comprises 15 residues. The CDR3 DNA reads TGTGCCAGCTCACCCCGGGTCACCTCTGGAAACACCATATATTTT. Translated: CASSPRVTSGNTIYF.

Comment on this clone: The DNA is omitted, as the CDR3 cannot be located on it reliably, and the CDR3 follows TCRdb's listing. The chain is built from TRBV28 and TRBJ2-2; the table's D call, TRBD2, has no DNA check behind it. CDR1 is MDHEN, CDR2 SYDVKM, per germline. A total of 14 residues make up the CDR3, ends included. The CDR3 protein is CASILDRGAGELFF.

This chain uses TRBV7-8 with TRBJ2-1; D uncertain. Germline V gene sequence: CDR1 SGHVS, CDR2 FQNEAQ. Trimming cost V 1 base and J 7 bases, with 23 bases left between them. CDR3 length equals 18 residues. CDR3 sequence: CASSLDGWKWTRNNEQFF. The CDR3 bases are TGTGCCAGCAGCTTAGACGGTTGGAAGTGGACCAGGAATAATGAGCAGTTCTTC.

This chain joins TRBV3-1 (or the pseudogene TRBV3-2) and TRBJ2-7; D uncertain. The length of the CDR3 is 12 residues. Germline CDR1 is LGHDT and CDR2 is YNNKEL (reference sequence). Trimming took 1 base from V and 7 from J, leaving 8 bases between them. CDR3 protein: CASSQGSREQYF. Written as DNA, the CDR3 is TGTGCCAGCAGCCAAGGGAGCCGGGAGCAGTACTTC.

The chain uses TRBV23-1 and TRBJ2-4, with 7 bases that match TRBD2. TRBV23-1 falls under the ORF class, with uncertain function. This CDR3 comprises 15 residues. V trimming: 2 bases; J trimming: 3 bases; junction bases outside the gene matches: 4. Here the CDR3 reads CASSQVRGVKNIQYF. The CDR3 DNA sequence: TGCGCCAGCAGTCAAGTCCGGGGGGTCAAAAACATTCAGTACTTC.

CDR3 residues: CASSQVAGAPLGGYTF. Written as DNA, the CDR3 is TGTGCCAGCAGCCAAGTCGCGGGGGCTCCCCTCGGTGGCTACACCTTC. This rearrangement joins TRBV3-1 (or the pseudogene TRBV3-2) to TRBJ1-2, with D possibly being TRBD1 (6 bases). V was trimmed by 1 base and J by 7 bases, leaving 19 bases between them. Germline V gene sequence: CDR1 LGHDT, CDR2 YNNKEL (reference sequence). The CDR3 has 16 amino acids.

This chain uses TRBV14 with TRBJ2-1, with 13 nucleotides matching TRBD2. The V gene's germline CDR1 is SGHDN and CDR2 FVKESK. This CDR3 comprises 18 residues. The junction had 16 bases not matched to a gene; V was cut back by 7 bases and J by 7 bases. DNA for the CDR3: TGTGCCAGCAACCATCGAGGGGGGACTAGCGGGATAAGGAATGAGCAGTTCTTC. Protein sequence: CASNHRGGTSGIRNEQFF.

This clone was seen a few times. V is TRBV7-2 and J is TRBJ1-1; no clear D gene. The CDR3 totals 14 residues. Germline lookup yields CDR1 SGHTA and CDR2 FQGNSA. With 6 bases removed from V and 0 bases from J, the gap between germline ends came to 11 bases. In DNA form, the CDR3 reads TGTGCCAGCAGGCCGGGGATTATGAACACTGAAGCTTTCTTT. As protein: CASRPGIMNTEAFF.

J is TRBJ1-4 and V is TRBV28; 8 nucleotides align to TRBD1. The length of the CDR3 is 12 residues. J lost 4 bases, V lost 10 bases, and 2 bases had no gene match. Germline V gives CDR1 MDHEN, CDR2 SYDVKM. The CDR3 protein is CATGQGNEKLFF. CDR3 nucleotide sequence: TGTGCCACCGGACAGGGTAATGAAAAACTGTTTTTT.

This chain joins TRBV28 and TRBJ1-5; D gene ambiguous. The CDR3 runs 15 residues. The V gene's germline CDR1 is MDHEN and CDR2 SYDVKM. V dropped 6 bases and J dropped 5 bases, with 17 bases sitting between them. This CDR3 is CASRTPGRTDQPQHF. CDR3 sequence (DNA): TGTGCCAGCAGGACCCCCGGACGGACTGATCAGCCCCAGCATTTT.